This T cell receptor (beta chain) derives from a study of T cells after yellow fever vaccination (dated by TCRdb to about 2019). Background for the entire study: The SMART-Seq v4 Ultra Low Input RNA kit was used to prepare libraries from fractions with low cell numbers. To follow T-cell clones before and after both primary and booster YFV17D yellow fever vaccination, bulk TCR alpha and beta repertoires underwent longitudinal sequencing. The cohort comprised two healthy male donors, one aged 18 to 29 and one aged 30 to 40 years. Bulk PBMC replicates and cell subsets were isolated from blood drawn at multiple timepoints before and after both primary and secondary immunization. Broader findings and caveats from the paper: A small share of clonotypes was detected in both CD4 and CD8 compartments, with the overlap likely arising from convergent recombination. Compared with the primary T-cell response, the secondary T-cell response was weaker but faster, peaking on day 5 rather than day 15. After the booster, most of the clones that had expanded following primary vaccination were detected again (almost 98% of CD4 and roughly 90% of CD8), which suggests that memory was broadly maintained. Computational filtering was required because FACS-sorted repertoires could contain abundant contaminating clonotypes from the bulk population. The study included only a couple of donors, which limits how far the findings can be generalized.

The sequencer listed for this sample is Illumina NovaSeq 6000. TCR cDNA was synthesized by 5'RACE template switching, through which a universal primer site and unique molecular identifiers were introduced. Priming of cDNA synthesis was performed from both the TCR alpha and TCR beta constant segments. Libraries were amplified in two PCR steps, with sample barcodes and sequencing adapters added in the second step. Libraries were sequenced on Illumina HiSeq 2500 (2x100 bp) or NovaSeq (2x150 bp). Per the authors' processing: Demultiplexing of reads and collapsing into UMI consensus sequences were performed with MIGEC, and V(D)J alignment was carried out with MiXCR. Using edgeR on replicate PBMC samples, clonotypes were called vaccine-responding if FDR was below 0.01 and the log2 fold change was above 5 up to day 15. Bulk clonotypes were assigned CD4 or CD8 identity according to which sequenced CD4 or CD8 repertoire held them at higher abundance. The public reads were reprocessed in TCRdb via fastp at Q25 and MiXCR, keeping in-frame beta chains. Entries that share a CDR3 protein sequence are merged under the most common genes and DNA. Clone size and V and J calls follow TCRdb, not the original study. The sample yields 250,000 to 400,000 distinct CDR3 sequences; about 4% were counted once. The top ten clones comprise just under 25% of the sample.

Including cysteine and phenylalanine, the CDR3 has 15 amino acids. Just CDR3 DNA is preserved here, 45 bases in frame from base 1. Trimming at the junction amounts to 5 bases on V and 6 bases on J, and the germline ends lie 18 bases apart. The treatment or condition label, as the study defines it: live attenuated yellow fever vaccine strain. Two biological replicates of bulk PBMCs were collected at each blood-draw timepoint. A standard Ficoll-Paque protocol was used to isolate PBMCs from peripheral blood. TriZol was used to extract RNA from bulk PBMCs, from CD4 and CD8 fractions, and from dextramer-positive and dextramer-negative fractions. This clonotype was observed a few times. Its antigen is currently not known. No clone much larger than this one lies a single base away; base qualities are absent.

The origin of this receptor is a man between 18 and 35 years old who received the YFV17D yellow fever vaccine. The chain is encoded by TRBV12-3 or TRBV12-4 joined to TRBJ2-3; there is no confident call for the D gene. This specimen was PBMCs, taken 5 days after the yellow fever booster vaccination. CDR3 reads: CASSAISHHLDTQYF. The DNA is TGTGCCAGCAGTGCCATCAGTCACCACCTGGATACGCAGTATTTT.